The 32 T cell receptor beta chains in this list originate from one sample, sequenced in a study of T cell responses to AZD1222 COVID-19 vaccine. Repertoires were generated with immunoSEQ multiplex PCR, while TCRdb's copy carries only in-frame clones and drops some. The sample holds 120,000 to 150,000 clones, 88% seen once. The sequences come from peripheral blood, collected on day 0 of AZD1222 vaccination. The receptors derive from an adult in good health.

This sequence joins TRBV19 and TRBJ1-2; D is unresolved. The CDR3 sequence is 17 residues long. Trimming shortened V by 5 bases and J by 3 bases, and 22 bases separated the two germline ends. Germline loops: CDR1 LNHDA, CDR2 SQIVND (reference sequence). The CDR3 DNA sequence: TGTGCCAGTAGTCCCCCCGGCCCCGGCAGGAGCGACTATGGCTACACCTTC. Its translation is CASSPPGPGRSDYGYTF.

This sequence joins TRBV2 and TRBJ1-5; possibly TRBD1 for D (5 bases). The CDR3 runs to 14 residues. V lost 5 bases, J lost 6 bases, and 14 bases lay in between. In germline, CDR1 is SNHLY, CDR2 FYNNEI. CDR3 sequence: CASSTQGRGQPQHF. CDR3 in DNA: TGTGCCAGCAGTACTCAGGGTCGCGGTCAGCCCCAGCATTTT.

The CDR3 nucleotides read TGTGCCAGCACTACAGGGAGGGGCTACACCTTC. Translation: CASTTGRGYTF. The V call is TRBV6-5, the J call TRBJ1-2; possibly TRBD1 for D (6 bases). The germline V gene encodes CDR1 MNHEY and CDR2 SVGAGI. The V and J ends lost 7 bases and 8 bases respectively, with 11 bases between them. The CDR3 totals 11 residues.

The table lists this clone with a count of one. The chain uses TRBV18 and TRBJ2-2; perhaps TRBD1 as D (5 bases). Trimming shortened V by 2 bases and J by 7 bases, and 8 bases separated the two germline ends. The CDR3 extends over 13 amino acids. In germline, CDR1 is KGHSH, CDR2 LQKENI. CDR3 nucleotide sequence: TGTGCCAGCTCACCAGACAGACTCGGGGAGCTGTTTTTT. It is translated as CASSPDRLGELFF. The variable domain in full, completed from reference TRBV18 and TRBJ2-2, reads NAGVMQNPRHLVRRRGQEARLRCSPMKGHSHVYWYRQLPEEGLKFMVYLQKENIIDESGMPKERFSAEFPKEGPSILRIQQVVRGDSAAYFCASSPDRLGELFFGEGSRLTVL.

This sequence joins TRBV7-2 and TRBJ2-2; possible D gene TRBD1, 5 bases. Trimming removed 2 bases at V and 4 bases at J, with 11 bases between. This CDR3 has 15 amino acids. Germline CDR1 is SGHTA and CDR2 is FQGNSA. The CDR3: CASSLSRVGTGELFF. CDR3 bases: TGTGCCAGCAGCTTAAGCAGGGTGGGCACCGGGGAGCTGTTTTTT.

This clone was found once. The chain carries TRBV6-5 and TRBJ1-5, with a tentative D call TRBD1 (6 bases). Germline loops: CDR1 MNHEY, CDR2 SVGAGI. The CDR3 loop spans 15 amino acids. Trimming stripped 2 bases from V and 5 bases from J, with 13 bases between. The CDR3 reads CASSYGGQGYQPQHF. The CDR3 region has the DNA TGTGCCAGCAGTTACGGGGGGCAGGGGTATCAGCCCCAGCATTTT.

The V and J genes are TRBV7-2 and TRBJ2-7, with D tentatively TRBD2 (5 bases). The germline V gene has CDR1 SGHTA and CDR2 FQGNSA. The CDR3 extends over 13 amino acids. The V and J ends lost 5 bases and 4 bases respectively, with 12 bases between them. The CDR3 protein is CASSPFTRYEQYF. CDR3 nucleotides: TGTGCCAGCAGCCCCTTTACTAGGTACGAGCAGTACTTC.

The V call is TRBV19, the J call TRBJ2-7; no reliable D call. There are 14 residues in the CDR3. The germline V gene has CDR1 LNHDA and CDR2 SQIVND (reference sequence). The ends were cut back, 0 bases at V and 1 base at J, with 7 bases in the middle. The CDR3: CASSIERGSYEQYF. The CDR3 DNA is TGTGCCAGTAGTATAGAGCGCGGTTCCTACGAGCAGTACTTC.

The CDR3 coding sequence is TGTGCCAGCAGCCAGGCATCTCAGGGGCGCAATCAGCCCCAGCATTTT. Translation gives CASSQASQGRNQPQHF. The gene calls are TRBV4-2 and TRBJ1-5; D is possibly TRBD1 (6 bases). V was clipped by 3 bases and J by 2 bases, with 14 bases between them. The CDR3 spans 16 residues. Germline values: CDR1 LGHNA, CDR2 YNFKEQ.

The CDR3 loop is CSASGGMEKLFF. CDR3 coding DNA: TGCAGTGCTAGTGGGGGGATGGAAAAACTGTTTTTT. The J gene is TRBJ1-4, the V gene TRBV20-1; maybe TRBD1 (5 bases). V was pared by 3 bases and J by 8 bases, with 10 bases between. The CDR3 has 12 amino acids. From germline, CDR1 is DFQATT and CDR2 SNEGSKA (reference sequence).

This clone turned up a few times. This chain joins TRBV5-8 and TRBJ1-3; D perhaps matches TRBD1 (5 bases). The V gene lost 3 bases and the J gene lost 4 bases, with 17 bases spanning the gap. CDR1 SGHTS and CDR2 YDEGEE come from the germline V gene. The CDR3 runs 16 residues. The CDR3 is CASSSGVWVLGNTIYF. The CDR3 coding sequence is TGTGCCAGCAGCTCGGGGGTGTGGGTCCTCGGAAACACCATATATTTT.

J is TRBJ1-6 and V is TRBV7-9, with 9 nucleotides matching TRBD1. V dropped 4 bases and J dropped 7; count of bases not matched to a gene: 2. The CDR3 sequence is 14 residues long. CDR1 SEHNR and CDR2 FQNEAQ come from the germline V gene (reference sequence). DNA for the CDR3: TGTGCCAGCAGCTACGGGACAGGGAATTCACCCCTCCACTTT. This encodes CASSYGTGNSPLHF. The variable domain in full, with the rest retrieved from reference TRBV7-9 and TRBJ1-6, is DTGVSQNPRHKITKRGQNVTFRCDPISEHNRLYWYRQTLGQGPEFLTYFQNEAQLEKSRLLSDRFSAERPKGSFSTLEIQRTEQGDSAMYLCASSYGTGNSPLHFGNGTRLTVT.

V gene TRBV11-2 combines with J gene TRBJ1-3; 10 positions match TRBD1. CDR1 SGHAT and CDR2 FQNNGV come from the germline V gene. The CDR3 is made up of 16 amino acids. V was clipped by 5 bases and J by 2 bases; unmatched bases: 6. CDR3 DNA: TGTGCCAGCAGCCGGGACAGGGGTTCCACTGGAAACACCATATATTTT. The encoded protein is CASSRDRGSTGNTIYF. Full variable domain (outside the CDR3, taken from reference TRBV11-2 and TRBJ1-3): EAGVAQSPRYKIIEKRQSVAFWCNPISGHATLYWYQQILGQGPKLLIQFQNNGVVDDSQLPKDRFSAERLKGVDSTLKIQPAKLEDSAVYLCASSRDRGSTGNTIYFGEGSWLTVV.

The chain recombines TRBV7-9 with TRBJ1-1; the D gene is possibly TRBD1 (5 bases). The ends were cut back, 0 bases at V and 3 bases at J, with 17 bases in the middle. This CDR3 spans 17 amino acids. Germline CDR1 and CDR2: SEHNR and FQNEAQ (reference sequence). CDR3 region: CASSLAIRQGIYTEAFF. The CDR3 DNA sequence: TGTGCCAGCAGCTTAGCGATTAGGCAGGGTATATACACTGAAGCTTTCTTT.

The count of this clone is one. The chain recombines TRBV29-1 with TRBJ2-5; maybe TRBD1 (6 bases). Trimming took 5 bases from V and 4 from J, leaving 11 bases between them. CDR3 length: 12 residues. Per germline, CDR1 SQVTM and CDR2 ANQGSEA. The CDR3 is CSVKRQAETQYF. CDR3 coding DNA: TGCAGCGTTAAACGACAGGCAGAGACCCAGTACTTC.

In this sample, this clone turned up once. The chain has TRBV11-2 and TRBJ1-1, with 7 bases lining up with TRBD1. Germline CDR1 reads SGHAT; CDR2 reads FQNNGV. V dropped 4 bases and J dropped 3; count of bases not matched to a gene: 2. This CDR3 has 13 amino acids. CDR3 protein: CASSSQGDTEAFF. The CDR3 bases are TGTGCCAGCAGCTCCCAGGGGGACACTGAAGCTTTCTTT.

CDR3 in amino acids: CASSLRGGLEETQYF. CDR3 in DNA: TGTGCCAGCAGCTTAAGAGGGGGCCTAGAAGAGACCCAGTACTTC. The J gene is TRBJ2-5, the V gene TRBV7-3; 7 bases are shared with TRBD1. Trimming took 1 base from V and 3 from J; bases not matched to a gene: 5. The CDR3 consists of 15 residues. Germline V gene data show CDR1 as SGHTA and CDR2 as FQGTGA.

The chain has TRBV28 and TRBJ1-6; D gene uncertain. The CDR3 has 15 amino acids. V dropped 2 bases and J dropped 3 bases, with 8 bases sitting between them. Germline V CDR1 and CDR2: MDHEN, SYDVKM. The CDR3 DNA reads TGTGCCAGCAGTTTAGGTCGCGGCTATAATTCACCCCTCCACTTT. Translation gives CASSLGRGYNSPLHF. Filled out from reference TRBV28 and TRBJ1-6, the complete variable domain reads DVKVTQSSRYLVKRTGEKVFLECVQDMDHENMFWYRQDPGLGLRLIYFSYDVKMKEKGDIPEGYSVSREKKERFSLILESASTNQTSMYLCASSLGRGYNSPLHFGNGTRLTVT.

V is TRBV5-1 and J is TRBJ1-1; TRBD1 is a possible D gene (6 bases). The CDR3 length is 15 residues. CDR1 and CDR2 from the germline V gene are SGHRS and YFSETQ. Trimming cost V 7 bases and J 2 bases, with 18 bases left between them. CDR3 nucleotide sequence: TGCGCCAGCTTCTCGGGGGGGCAGCTCAACACTGAAGCTTTCTTT. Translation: CASFSGGQLNTEAFF.

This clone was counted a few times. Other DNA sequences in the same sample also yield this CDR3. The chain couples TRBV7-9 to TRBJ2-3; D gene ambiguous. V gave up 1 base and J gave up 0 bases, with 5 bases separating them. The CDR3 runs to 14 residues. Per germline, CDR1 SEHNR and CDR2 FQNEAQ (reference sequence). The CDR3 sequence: CASSLEGSTDTQYF. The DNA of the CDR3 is TGTGCCAGCAGCTTAGAAGGCAGCACAGATACGCAGTATTTT.

The CDR3 DNA reads as TGTGCCAGCCAAAGGCTGGGGTACAATGAGCAGTTCTTC. Its protein is CASQRLGYNEQFF. The chain couples TRBV5-6 to TRBJ2-1; D is uncertain. Germline V lookup: CDR1 SGHDT, CDR2 YYEEEE. This CDR3 has 13 residues. V was cut by 7 bases and J by 4 bases, with 12 bases left in between.

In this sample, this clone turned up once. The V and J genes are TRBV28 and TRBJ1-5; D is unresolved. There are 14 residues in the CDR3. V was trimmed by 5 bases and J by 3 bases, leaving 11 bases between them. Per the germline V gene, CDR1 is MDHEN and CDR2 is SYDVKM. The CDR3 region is CASSPGDYNQPQHF. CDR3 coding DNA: TGTGCCAGCAGTCCGGGAGACTACAATCAGCCCCAGCATTTT.

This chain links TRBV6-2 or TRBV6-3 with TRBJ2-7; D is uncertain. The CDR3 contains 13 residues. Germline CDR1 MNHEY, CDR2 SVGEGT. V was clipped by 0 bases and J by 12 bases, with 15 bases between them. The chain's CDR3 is CASSYSAGTLGYF. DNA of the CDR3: TGTGCCAGCAGTTACTCAGCAGGAACCCTCGGGTACTTC.

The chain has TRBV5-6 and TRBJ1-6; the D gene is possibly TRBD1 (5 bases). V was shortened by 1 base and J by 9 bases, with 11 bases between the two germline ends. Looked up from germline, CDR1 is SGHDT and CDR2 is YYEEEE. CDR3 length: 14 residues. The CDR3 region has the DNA TGTGCCAGCAGCTTGAGAACAGGTACTTCACCCCTCCACTTT. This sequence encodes CASSLRTGTSPLHF.

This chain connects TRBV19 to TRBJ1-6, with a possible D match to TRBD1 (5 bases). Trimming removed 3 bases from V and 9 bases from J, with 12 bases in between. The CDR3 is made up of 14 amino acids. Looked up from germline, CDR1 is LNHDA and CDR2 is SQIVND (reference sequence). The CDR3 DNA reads TGTGCCAGTAGTATGCGTCAGGGTTCTTCACCCCTCCACTTT. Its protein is CASSMRQGSSPLHF.

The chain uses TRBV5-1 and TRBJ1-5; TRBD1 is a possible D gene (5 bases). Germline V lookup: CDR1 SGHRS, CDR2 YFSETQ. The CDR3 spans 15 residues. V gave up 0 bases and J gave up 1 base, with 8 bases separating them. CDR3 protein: CASSLGTISNQPQHF. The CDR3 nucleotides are TGCGCCAGCAGCTTGGGGACAATAAGCAATCAGCCCCAGCATTTT.

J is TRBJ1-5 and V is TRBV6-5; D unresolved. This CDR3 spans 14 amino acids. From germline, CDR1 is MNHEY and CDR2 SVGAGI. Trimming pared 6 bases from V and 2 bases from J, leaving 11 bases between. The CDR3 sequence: CASRPTVGNQPQHF. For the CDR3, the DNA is TGTGCCAGCAGGCCGACCGTTGGCAATCAGCCCCAGCATTTT.

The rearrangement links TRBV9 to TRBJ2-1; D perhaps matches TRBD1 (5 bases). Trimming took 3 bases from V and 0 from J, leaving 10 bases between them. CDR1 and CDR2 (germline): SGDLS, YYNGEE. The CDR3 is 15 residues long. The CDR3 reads CASSAAQGSYNEQFF. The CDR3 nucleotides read TGTGCCAGCAGCGCCGCGCAGGGCTCCTACAATGAGCAGTTCTTC.

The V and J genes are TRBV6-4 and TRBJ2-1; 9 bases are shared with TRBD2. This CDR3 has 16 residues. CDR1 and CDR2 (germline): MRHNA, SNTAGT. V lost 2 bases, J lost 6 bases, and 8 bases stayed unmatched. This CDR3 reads CASSDGGGAVINEQFF. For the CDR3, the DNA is TGTGCCAGCAGTGACGGCGGGGGGGCAGTCATCAATGAGCAGTTCTTC.

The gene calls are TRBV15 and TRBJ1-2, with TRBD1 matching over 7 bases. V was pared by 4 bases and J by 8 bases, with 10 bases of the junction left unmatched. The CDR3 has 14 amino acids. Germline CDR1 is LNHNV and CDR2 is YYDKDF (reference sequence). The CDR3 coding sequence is TGTGCCACCAGCACAGACAGGGTCTCCCCGGGCTACACCTTC. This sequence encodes CATSTDRVSPGYTF.

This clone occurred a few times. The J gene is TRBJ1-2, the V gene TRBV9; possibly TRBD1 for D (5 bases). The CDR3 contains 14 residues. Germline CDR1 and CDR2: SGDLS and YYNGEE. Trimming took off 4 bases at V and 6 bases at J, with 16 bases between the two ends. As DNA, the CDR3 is TGTGCCAGCAGCACCTCCGGGGCGCGAAATGGCTACACCTTC. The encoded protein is CASSTSGARNGYTF. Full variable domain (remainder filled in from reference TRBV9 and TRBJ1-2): DSGVTQTPKHLITATGQRVTLRCSPRSGDLSVYWYQQSLDQGLQFLIQYYNGEERAKGNILERFSAQQFPDLHSELNLSSLELGDSALYFCASSTSGARNGYTFGSGTRLTVV.

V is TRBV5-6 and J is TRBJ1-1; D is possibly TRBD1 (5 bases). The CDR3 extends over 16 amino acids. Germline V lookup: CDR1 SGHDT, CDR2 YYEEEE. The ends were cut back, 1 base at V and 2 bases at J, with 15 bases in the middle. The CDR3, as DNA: TGTGCCAGCAGCTTGCGGGCGCAACGGGGCAACACTGAAGCTTTCTTT. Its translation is CASSLRAQRGNTEAFF.